Listed below are T cell receptor beta chains from one sample, sequenced in a study of CD8 T cells in ankylosing spondylitis. MiXCR was run by TCRdb on the 5' RACE reads, yielding one entry per CDR3 protein. In the table there are approximately 200,000 distinct CDR3 sequences, roughly 13% of which are singletons. The specimen was blood, either unsorted or a sorted T cell fraction (not recorded which). The receptors here all came from a male donor with ankylosing spondylitis or in good health (not recorded which). Each CDR3 is given with its conserved first and last residue. The D gene is left open where the match is weak. Clone size is stated in some rows and not others, as once, few, many or a class when expanded.

TRBV20-1	-	once	TRBJ2-1	TGCAGTGCTTACCGTCCTGGGGAGCCCAATGAGCAGTTCTTC	CSAYRPGEPNEQFF
TRBV27	TRBD2	-	TRBJ2-3	TGTGCCAGCAGTTTCGGGGGAGGGAGGGAAACGCAGTATTTT	CASSFGGGRETQYF
TRBV7-9	-	many	TRBJ2-6	TGTGCCAGCAGCGACCAAGGGAGCAGGGGAAGGGCTGGGGCCAACGTCCTGACTTTC	CASSDQGSRGRAGANVLTF
TRBV7-6	-	few	TRBJ2-5	TGTGCCAGCAGTTCACAGGGAGTGGAGACCCAGTACTTC	CASSSQGVETQYF
TRBV27	TRBD2	medium-sized	TRBJ2-1	TGTGCCAGCAGTCGCGGGGGGGGGAGAAATGAGCAGTTCTTC	CASSRGGGRNEQFF
TRBV9	TRBD2	few	TRBJ2-7	TGTGCCAGCAGCGTAGCTGGGACTAGCGCCTTCTACGAGCAGTACTTC	CASSVAGTSAFYEQYF
TRBV9	TRBD2	-	TRBJ2-3	TGTGCCAGCAGCGTACCGTCAGCGGGAGGTACCACAGATACGCAGTATTTT	CASSVPSAGGTTDTQYF
TRBV29-1	-	few	TRBJ2-3	TGCAGCGCCGGGCTAGACACAGATACGCAGTATTTT	CSAGLDTDTQYF
TRBV5-1	-	few	TRBJ2-3	TGCGCCAGCAGCCTGGGGAGGCCAGGTTATACGCAGTATTTT	CASSLGRPGYTQYF
TRBV3-1	-	-	TRBJ1-4	TGTGCCAGCAGCCAGAGTGCTAGTAATGAAAAACTGTTTTTT	CASSQSASNEKLFF
TRBV6-2/TRBV6-3	-	-	TRBJ2-5	TGTGCCAGCAGCCACCATGAATCCCGGGGTCTAGGCCACTCTTGGGAGACCCAGTACTTC	CASSHHESRGLGHSWETQYF
TRBV7-2	-	few	TRBJ2-7	TGTGCCAGCAGCTTAGCCCCGGAGGGGGAATACGAGCAGTACTTC	CASSLAPEGEYEQYF
TRBV20-1	TRBD2	once	TRBJ2-1	TGCAGTGCTAGAGATCCCGCTAGCGGGCTATCCTACAATGAGCAGTTCTTC	CSARDPASGLSYNEQFF
TRBV30	-	-	TRBJ2-1	TGTGCCTGGAGCCCCCCGGGACTCGATGAGCAGTTCTTC	CAWSPPGLDEQFF
TRBV28	TRBD1	-	TRBJ1-2	TGTGCCAGCAAACAGGGGCTGGGTCCGGGCTACACCTTC	CASKQGLGPGYTF
TRBV7-9	TRBD1	-	TRBJ1-2	TGTGCCAGCAGCCTAGGACAGGGCGGAAACTATGGCTACACCTTC	CASSLGQGGNYGYTF
TRBV5-6	-	-	TRBJ2-7	TGTGCCAGCAGCTTGCCCAGCGGGACATCCTACGAGCAGTACTTC	CASSLPSGTSYEQYF
TRBV5-1	-	-	TRBJ1-2	TGCGCCAGCTTGGACAGCAACTATGGCTACACCTTC	CASLDSNYGYTF
TRBV7-9	TRBD1	few	TRBJ1-1	TGTGCCAGCAGGCCGGGACAGTATATGAACACTGAAGCTTTCTTT	CASRPGQYMNTEAFF
TRBV5-4	TRBD2	few	TRBJ2-7	TGTGCCAGCAGCTTGGGGTCGGATGGCTTGGGAGGGAGCTCCTACGAGCAGTACTTC	CASSLGSDGLGGSSYEQYF
TRBV5-1	-	many	TRBJ2-7	TGCGCCAGCAGCTTCGGCGAGCAGTACTTC	CASSFGEQYF
TRBV4-1	-	-	TRBJ2-3	TGCGCCAGCAGCCAAGGCTGGGCAGCCGATACGCAGTATTTT	CASSQGWAADTQYF
TRBV7-9	-	few	TRBJ1-2	TGTGCCAGCAGCTTAGCAGGGGCGAACTATGGCTACACCTTC	CASSLAGANYGYTF
TRBV27	TRBD2	few	TRBJ2-1	TGTGCCAGCAGTGCCGGGACTAGCGGGAGGAATGAGCAGTTCTTC	CASSAGTSGRNEQFF
TRBV12-3/TRBV12-4	-	few	TRBJ1-1	TGTGCCAGCAGTTTGGGTCCGGAAGGCACTGAAGCTTTCTTT	CASSLGPEGTEAFF
TRBV6-5	-	few	TRBJ2-1	TGTGCCAGCAGTTACTTGGGGTCGGGGGATAGAGAGCAGTTCTTC	CASSYLGSGDREQFF
TRBV20-1	TRBD2	-	TRBJ2-1	TGCAGTGCTAGAGTCCTAGCGGGAGGTAGGGTTGATGAGCAGTTCTTC	CSARVLAGGRVDEQFF
TRBV7-2	-	-	TRBJ2-3	TGTGCCAGCAGCTTTATTGGGCTAGCCTCCCTCACAGATACGCAGTATTTT	CASSFIGLASLTDTQYF
TRBV6-5	TRBD1	few	TRBJ1-4	TGTGCCAGCAGTTTGGGACAGCTAACTAATGAAAAACTGTTTTTT	CASSLGQLTNEKLFF
TRBV4-2	TRBD2	many	TRBJ2-3	TGTGCCAGCAGCCAAGGACTAGCGGGGGCAGATACGCAGTATTTT	CASSQGLAGADTQYF
TRBV7-9	-	-	TRBJ1-1	TGTGCCAGCAGCTTAGTCGAGTCTGGGACTGAAGCTTTCTTT	CASSLVESGTEAFF
TRBV20-1	-	many	TRBJ1-1	TGCAGTGCTAGAGATCTAACAGCCTTGAACACTGAAGCTTTCTTT	CSARDLTALNTEAFF
TRBV25-1	TRBD1	many	TRBJ1-1	TGTGCCAGCACCCCCGGGACAGGGGATAGGGGAGCTTTCTTT	CASTPGTGDRGAFF
TRBV20-1	-	few	TRBJ2-1	TGCAGTGCTGAGGCCTACCACCAAGCCTCCTACAATGAGCAGTTCTTC	CSAEAYHQASYNEQFF
TRBV12-3/TRBV12-4	TRBD2	few	TRBJ2-5	TGTGCCAGCAGTTTAGCGCCGATAACTAGCGGGAGTCGACAAGAGACCCAGTACTTC	CASSLAPITSGSRQETQYF
TRBV6-1	-	once	TRBJ1-5	TGTGCCAGCAGTGGAGGGGTTAGGGATCAGCCCCAGCATTTT	CASSGGVRDQPQHF
TRBV2	TRBD2	-	TRBJ2-5	TGTGCCAGCAGTGAACTACTAGCGGGGGAATATGCGACCCAGTACTTC	CASSELLAGEYATQYF
TRBV7-9	-	medium-sized	TRBJ2-1	TGTGCCAGCAGCCCGCTGGCGGGCTGGGGTGAGCAGTTCTTC	CASSPLAGWGEQFF
TRBV20-1	TRBD1	few	TRBJ2-7	TGCAGTGCTAGCGGGACAGAGAGCTCCTACGAGCAGTACTTC	CSASGTESSYEQYF
TRBV4-1	-	few	TRBJ2-2	TGCGCCAGCAGCCAAGAGGGGTTAGGCGGGGAGCTGTTTTTT	CASSQEGLGGELFF
TRBV4-1	-	many	TRBJ1-2	TGCGCCAGCAGCCCCCTGACAGGCTTCTATGGCTACACCTTC	CASSPLTGFYGYTF
TRBV4-1	TRBD2	-	TRBJ2-3	TGCGCCAGCAGCCCCCACGGGGGGTCCCCCACAGATACGCAGTATTTT	CASSPHGGSPTDTQYF